This T cell receptor (beta chain) was profiled in a study of molecular identifiers for immune sequencing clone quantification. TCRdb called the PCR reads again in MiXCR, with one record for every CDR3 protein. The table lists more than 300,000 distinct CDR3 sequences, about a fifth of them singletons, with over 0.7% in the top ten. The CDR3 consists of 14 residues. Germline-derived CDR1 and CDR2 are LNHDA and SQIVND (reference sequence). The J segment lost 9 bases and the V segment lost 6 bases, leaving 10 bases of the junction unmatched. This clonotype was counted a few times. The sample consisted of naive CD8+ T cells from blood, with Jurkat cell RNA spiked in. Subset indicated: FACS-sorted CD8+CD4-CCR7+CD45RA+ naive T cells. The receptor comes from a human donor in good health. Some libraries in this study had Jurkat cell RNA spiked in. The rearrangement uses TRBV19 and TRBJ2-1, with 8 bases fitting TRBD2. In DNA, the CDR3 is TGTGCCAGTAGACCGGGACTAGAATTCGGTGAGCAGTTCTTC. Amino acid sequence: CASRPGLEFGEQFF. Together with reference TRBV19 and TRBJ2-1, the CDR3 gives the full variable domain: DGGITQSPKYLFRKEGQNVTLSCEQNLNHDAMYWYRQDPGQGLRLIYYSQIVNDFQKGDIAEGYSVSREKKESFPLTVTSAQKNPTAFYLCASRPGLEFGEQFFGPGTRLTVL.